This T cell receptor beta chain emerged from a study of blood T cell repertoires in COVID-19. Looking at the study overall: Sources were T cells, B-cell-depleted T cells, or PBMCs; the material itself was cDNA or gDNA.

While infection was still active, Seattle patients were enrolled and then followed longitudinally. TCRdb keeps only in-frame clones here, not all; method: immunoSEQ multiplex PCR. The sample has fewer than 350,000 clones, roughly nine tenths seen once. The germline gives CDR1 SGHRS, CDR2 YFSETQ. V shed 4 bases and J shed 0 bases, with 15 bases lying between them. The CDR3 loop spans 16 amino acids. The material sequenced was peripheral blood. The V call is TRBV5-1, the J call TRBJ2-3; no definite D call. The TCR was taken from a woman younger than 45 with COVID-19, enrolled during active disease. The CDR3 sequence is CASSLELSYSTDTQYF. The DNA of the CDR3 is TGCGCCAGCAGCCTCGAGTTAAGTTACAGCACAGATACGCAGTATTTT. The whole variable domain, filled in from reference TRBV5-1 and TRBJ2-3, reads KAGVTQTPRYLIKTRGQQVTLSCSPISGHRSVSWYQQTPGQGLQFLFEYFSETQRNKGNFPGRFSGRQFSNSRSEMNVSTLELGDSALYLCASSLELSYSTDTQYFGPGTRLTVL.